Listed here are 20 T cell receptor beta chains from one sample, sequenced in a study of blood T cells in healthy people across ages. Next came a second PCR, run for about 6 to 11 cycles, which used a sample-barcoded 5' primer along with a J-beta primer mix. TCRdb redid the calling of the 5' RACE reads with MiXCR, one entry per CDR3 protein. There are about 900,000 distinct CDR3 sequences in the sample; 62% occur only once, and about 27% lies in the top ten. Input material: blood. These receptors originate from a young man in good health.

CDR3 nucleotides: TGTGCCAGTTCGGAATTCACAGATACGCAGTATTTT. Translation: CASSEFTDTQYF. The genes are TRBV12-3 or TRBV12-4 and TRBJ2-3, with D unresolved. V was pared by 9 bases and J by 2 bases, with 9 bases between. The CDR3 spans 12 residues.

V gene TRBV24-1 combines with J gene TRBJ2-5, with D perhaps matching TRBD2 (6 bases). The J call is in doubt because the DNA end fits TRBJ2-7 better. CDR1 and CDR2 (germline): KGHDR, SFDVKD. This CDR3 region has 13 residues. CDR3 in amino acids: CATSAWGAYEQYF. The CDR3 DNA is TGTGCCACCAGTGCTTGGGGGGCCTACGAGCAGTACTTC.

The chain uses TRBV7-9 and TRBJ2-5; 8 nucleotides agree with TRBD2. The germline V gene has CDR1 SEHNR and CDR2 FQNEAQ (reference sequence). Losses at the gene ends were 5 bases for V and 2 bases for J; bases not matched to a gene: 13. The CDR3 covers 17 residues. CDR3: CASSPWGSGGQQETQYF. The CDR3 DNA is TGTGCCAGCAGCCCCTGGGGGAGCGGGGGCCAACAAGAGACCCAGTACTTC.

The chain recombines TRBV20-1 with TRBJ2-7, with 10 bases identical to TRBD2. The CDR3 extends over 14 amino acids. Looked up from germline, CDR1 is DFQATT and CDR2 is SNEGSKA (reference sequence). The ends lost 5 bases at V and 7 bases at J; junction bases unmatched: 11. In DNA, the CDR3 is TGCAGTGCTGTCCGACTAGCGGGTCTACAAGAGCAGTACTTC. Translation gives CSAVRLAGLQEQYF.

The chain couples TRBV7-2 to TRBJ2-5; 7 bases line up with TRBD1. CDR1 is SGHTA, CDR2 FQGNSA, per germline. This CDR3 has 15 amino acids. Trimming took 3 bases from V and 2 from J; bases not matched to a gene: 6. The CDR3 DNA reads TGTGCCAGCAGCTTTAGGCCACAGGGGCAAGAGACCCAGTACTTC. Translation gives CASSFRPQGQETQYF.

The chain is built from TRBV9 and TRBJ1-4; D gene ambiguous. The V end was cut by 3 bases, the J end by 5 bases, with 8 bases between. This CDR3 region has 13 residues. The germline V gene has CDR1 SGDLS and CDR2 YYNGEE. The CDR3 region is CASSEGMNEKLFF. The CDR3 region has the DNA TGTGCCAGCAGCGAAGGGATGAATGAAAAACTGTTTTTT.

The V gene is TRBV3-1, the J gene TRBJ2-7; D is ambiguous. Germline CDR1 is LGHDT and CDR2 is YNNKEL (reference sequence). The CDR3 loop spans 14 amino acids. V lost 5 bases to trimming and J lost 2 bases, with 13 bases between them. The CDR3 bases are TGTGCCAGCAGCGTCCAGGCAGGTCCCTACGAGCAGTACTTC. Its translation: CASSVQAGPYEQYF.

The chain is built from TRBV19 and TRBJ2-7; 12 positions match TRBD2. Germline CDR1 LNHDA, CDR2 SQIVND (reference sequence). The trim removed 10 bases at V and 3 bases at J, leaving 7 bases unmatched. The CDR3 consists of 14 residues. The chain's CDR3 is CATSGLAGIYEQYF. The CDR3 DNA reads TGTGCCACTTCAGGACTAGCGGGGATCTACGAGCAGTACTTC.

The chain carries TRBV5-8 and TRBJ2-4, with unresolved D. The CDR3 contains 14 residues. Germline V CDR1 and CDR2: SGHTS, YDEGEE. V was pared by 0 bases and J by 4 bases, with 8 bases between. The DNA for the CDR3 is TGTGCCAGCAGCTTGGCCCAGTCTAAAAACATTCAGTACTTC. Translated, it gives CASSLAQSKNIQYF.

The chain is built from TRBV7-6 and TRBJ2-1; 7 bases fit TRBD1. Germline assignment: CDR1 SGHVS and CDR2 FNYEAQ. The J segment lost 1 base and the V segment lost 6 bases, leaving 9 bases of the junction unmatched. The CDR3 totals 16 residues. CDR3 nucleotide sequence: TGTGCCAGCAGGCCACCTACAGGGGATTCCTACAATGAGCAGTTCTTC. Residues: CASRPPTGDSYNEQFF. The variable domain in full, completed from reference TRBV7-6 and TRBJ2-1, reads GAGVSQSPRYKVTKRGQDVALRCDPISGHVSLYWYRQALGQGPEFLTYFNYEAQQDKSGLPNDRFSAERPEGSISTLTIQRTEQRDSAMYRCASRPPTGDSYNEQFFGPGTRLTVL.

In its sample, this clonotype was seen a few times. The chain links TRBV7-2 to TRBJ2-3, with 8 bases that match TRBD2. Germline V lookup: CDR1 SGHTA, CDR2 FQGNSA. The V and J ends lost 3 bases and 1 base, in that order; junction bases with no gene match: 6. This CDR3 comprises 16 residues. The CDR3: CASSFGPGGRTDTQYF. The CDR3 DNA sequence: TGTGCCAGCAGCTTCGGCCCGGGGGGGCGCACAGATACGCAGTATTTT.

This clonotype has just a few counts. V is TRBV9 and J is TRBJ2-1; D not resolved. The last part of the DNA fits TRBJ2-7 better; the J call may be wrong. This CDR3 region has 14 residues. Germline CDR1 reads SGDLS; CDR2 reads YYNGEE. The CDR3: CASSVGTLGNEQYF. The DNA of the CDR3 is TGTGCCAGCAGCGTAGGGACGTTGGGCAATGAGCAGTACTTC.

This clonotype has just a few counts. The rearrangement joins TRBV29-1 to TRBJ1-2; 7 nucleotides match TRBD1. V lost 2 bases to trimming and J lost 4 bases; unmatched junction nucleotides: 10. This CDR3 comprises 15 residues. Looked up from germline, CDR1 is SQVTM and CDR2 is ANQGSEA. The CDR3 sequence is CSVEYEGAGSYGYTF. DNA for the CDR3: TGCAGCGTTGAATACGAGGGGGCAGGGAGCTATGGCTACACCTTC.

The CDR3 coding sequence is TGTGCCTGGAGTGATTCACCCGAAAAACTGTTTTTT. Protein: CAWSDSPEKLFF. The chain employs TRBV30 and TRBJ1-4; no clear D. Between the trimmed V and J ends, which lost 1 base and 8 bases, there was a span of 8 bases. There are 12 residues in the CDR3. Germline loops: CDR1 GTSNPN, CDR2 SVGIG (reference sequence).

The gene calls are TRBV4-3 and TRBJ2-3; 7 bases align to TRBD1. CDR3 size: 12 residues. With V trimmed by 5 bases and J by 9 bases, 5 bases remained unmatched. Germline CDR1 LGHNA, CDR2 YSLEER. The CDR3 DNA reads TGCGCCAGCAGCTTGCGACAGGGAACGCAGTATTTT. This sequence encodes CASSLRQGTQYF.

V gene TRBV4-1 combines with J gene TRBJ2-5, with D possibly being TRBD1 or TRBD2 (5 bases each). This CDR3 spans 18 amino acids. V lost 0 bases, J lost 11 bases, and 28 bases lay in between. Germline lookup yields CDR1 MGHRA and CDR2 YSYEKL. The CDR3 DNA reads as TGCGCCAGCAGCCAAGATGGTCTAGTAGCCACTAGGGGAAATGAGCAGTACTTC. The encoded protein is CASSQDGLVATRGNEQYF.

Of note for this clonotype: One end of the junction is discordant with germline, which a read error may explain. J is TRBJ2-1 and V is TRBV5-1; no firm D call. This CDR3 is built from 15 residues. Per the germline V gene, CDR1 is SGHRS and CDR2 is YFSETQ. CDR3 protein: CTSSLDLALGNELFF. DNA for the CDR3: TGCACCAGCAGCTTGGATTTGGCTTTGGGCAATGAGCTGTTCTTC. The full variable domain, its missing parts supplied by reference TRBV5-1 and TRBJ2-1, is KAGVTQTPRYLIKTRGQQVTLSCSPISGHRSVSWYQQTPGQGLQFLFEYFSETQRNKGNFPGRFSGRQFSNSRSEMNVSTLELGDSALYLCTSSLDLALGNELFFGPGTRLTVL.

This clonotype was seen once. Germline is not matched at one junction end, which may reflect a read error. The gene calls are TRBV9 and TRBJ2-1; unclear D gene. Germline V gene lookup returns CDR1 SGDLS and CDR2 YYNGEE. This CDR3 region has 15 residues. The CDR3 here is CASSVARAEYNGQFF. CDR3 nucleotide sequence: TGTGCCAGCAGCGTAGCTCGGGCTGAATACAATGGGCAGTTCTTC.

Regarding this clonotype: An end of the junction differs from the germline gene, which may be a read error. The CDR3 here is CSARDRNRLAKNIQYF. The DNA for the CDR3 is TGCAGTGCTAGAGATCGTAACCGTCTAGCCAAGAACATTCAGTACTTC. J is TRBJ2-4 and V is TRBV20-1, with a weak D call TRBD2 (5 bases). This CDR3 spans 16 amino acids. From germline, CDR1 is DFQATT and CDR2 SNEGSKA (reference sequence).

This rearrangement joins TRBV21-1 to TRBJ1-4; the table's TRBD1 call for D was not verified on the DNA. TRBV21-1 is given as a pseudogene. There are 16 residues in the CDR3. The DNA for the CDR3 is TGTGCCAGCAGCAAATATTGGAGGCAGGGGCACGAAAAACTGTTTTTT. Translation: CASSKYWRQGHEKLFF.